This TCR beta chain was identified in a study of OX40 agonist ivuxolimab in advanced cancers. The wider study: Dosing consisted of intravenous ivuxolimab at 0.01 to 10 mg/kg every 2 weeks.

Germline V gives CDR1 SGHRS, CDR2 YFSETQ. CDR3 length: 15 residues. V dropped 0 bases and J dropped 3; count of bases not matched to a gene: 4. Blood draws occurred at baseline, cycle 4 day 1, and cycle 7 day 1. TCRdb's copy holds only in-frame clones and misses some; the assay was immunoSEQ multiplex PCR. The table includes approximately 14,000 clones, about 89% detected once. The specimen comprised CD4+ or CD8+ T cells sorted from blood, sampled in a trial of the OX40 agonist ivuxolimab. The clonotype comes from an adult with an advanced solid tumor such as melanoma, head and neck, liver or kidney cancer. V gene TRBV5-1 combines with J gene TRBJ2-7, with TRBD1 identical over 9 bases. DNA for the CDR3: TGCGCCAGCAGCTTGGAACCGGGACAGGGCTACGAGCAGTACTTC. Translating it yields CASSLEPGQGYEQYF.